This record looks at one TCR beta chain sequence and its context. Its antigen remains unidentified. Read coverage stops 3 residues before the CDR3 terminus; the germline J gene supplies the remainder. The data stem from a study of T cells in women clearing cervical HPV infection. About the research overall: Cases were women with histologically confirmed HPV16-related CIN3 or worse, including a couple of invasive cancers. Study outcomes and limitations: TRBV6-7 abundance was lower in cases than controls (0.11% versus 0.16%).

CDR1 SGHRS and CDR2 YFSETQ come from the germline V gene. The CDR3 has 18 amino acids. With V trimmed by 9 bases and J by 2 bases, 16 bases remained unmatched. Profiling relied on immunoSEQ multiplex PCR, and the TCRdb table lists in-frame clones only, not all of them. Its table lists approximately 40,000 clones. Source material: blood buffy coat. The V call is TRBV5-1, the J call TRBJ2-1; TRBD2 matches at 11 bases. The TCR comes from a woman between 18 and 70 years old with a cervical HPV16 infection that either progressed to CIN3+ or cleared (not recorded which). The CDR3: CATRPGLTSGETYNEQFF. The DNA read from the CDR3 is TGCGCCACTCGGCCCGGGCTGACTAGCGGGGAGACCTACAATGAG. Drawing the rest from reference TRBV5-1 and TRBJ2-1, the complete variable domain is KAGVTQTPRYLIKTRGQQVTLSCSPISGHRSVSWYQQTPGQGLQFLFEYFSETQRNKGNFPGRFSGRQFSNSRSEMNVSTLELGDSALYLCATRPGLTSGETYNEQFFGPGTRLTVL.